The 3 T cell receptor beta chains given below trace back to one sample, sequenced in a study of blood T cell repertoires in COVID-19. TCRdb's table, derived via immunoSEQ multiplex PCR, lists solely in-frame clones and lacks some. The sample shows tens of thousands of clones, 82% of them seen only once. The sequenced sample consisted of peripheral blood. The receptors were sampled from a woman older than 75 with acute or convalescent COVID-19.

CDR3 sequence (DNA): TGTGCCAGCAGCCTGACAGGACCCCTGAATGAGCAGTTCTTC. Its protein product is CASSLTGPLNEQFF. This chain links TRBV7-9 with TRBJ2-1, with D tentatively TRBD1 (6 bases). V was cut by 5 bases and J by 7 bases, with 15 bases left in between. This CDR3 comprises 14 residues. The germline V gene has CDR1 SEHNR and CDR2 FQNEAQ (reference sequence).

This clone was seen only once. The chain is built from TRBV7-3 and TRBJ2-6; D is undetermined. V was clipped by 0 bases and J by 1 base, with 4 bases between them. Germline lookup yields CDR1 SGHTA and CDR2 FQGTGA. CDR3 size: 15 residues. The CDR3 region has the DNA TGTGCCAGCAGCTTAACTCCTTCTGGGGCCAACGTCCTGACTTTC. Translating it yields CASSLTPSGANVLTF. The complete variable domain, with remaining parts taken from reference TRBV7-3 and TRBJ2-6, reads GAGVSQTPSNKVTEKGKYVELRCDPISGHTALYWYRQSLGQGPEFLIYFQGTGAADDSGLPNDRFFAVRPEGSVSTLKIQRTERGDSAVYLCASSLTPSGANVLTFGAGSRLTVL.

V usage is TRBV10-3 and J usage is TRBJ2-1, with a tentative D call TRBD1 (7 bases). Trimming removed 8 bases at V and 8 bases at J, with 16 bases between. The germline CDR1 and CDR2 sequences are ENHRY and SYGVKD. This CDR3 contains 13 residues. As DNA, the CDR3 is TGTGCCATCGCGGGACAGTTTGTAGATGAGCAGTTCTTC. Its protein is CAIAGQFVDEQFF.